These 16 T cell receptor beta chains share one sample of origin, sequenced in a study of monozygotic twins with inflammatory bowel disease (dated by TCRdb to about 2019). Library method: 5' RACE. The reads were generated on an Illumina HiSeq 2500. Reads reprocessed by TCRdb are summarized as one entry per CDR3 protein sequence, and DNA is absent. In this sample's table one finds about 140,000 distinct CDR3 sequences. Approximately 1.2% of the sample is taken by the ten largest. The sample taken for sequencing was blood. The receptors come from a human donor with ulcerative colitis or Crohn's disease, or a healthy co-twin of an affected twin (not recorded which).

The chain couples TRBV11-1 to TRBJ2-7. Germline CDR1 and CDR2: SGHAT and FQDESV (reference sequence). This CDR3 has 14 residues. The CDR3 region is CASSLSRRTYEQYF.

The chain couples TRBV12-3 or TRBV12-4 to TRBJ1-3. The CDR3 loop spans 12 amino acids. CDR3 in amino acids: CASNNNGNTIYF.

This chain connects TRBV29-1 to TRBJ2-3; TCRdb calls TRBD1, which cannot be checked without DNA. Germline V gene lookup returns CDR1 SQVTM and CDR2 ANQGSEA. The CDR3 sequence is 14 residues long. The CDR3 protein is CSVAGTVGTDTQYF.

The V and J genes are TRBV12-3 or TRBV12-4 and TRBJ1-3. CDR3 length: 16 residues. This CDR3 reads CASSLPIESSGNTIYF.

This sequence joins TRBV4-2 and TRBJ1-2. CDR1 is LGHNA and CDR2 is YNFKEQ in the germline V gene. This CDR3 is 13 amino acids long. The CDR3 loop is CASSRPGHYGYTF.

This chain uses TRBV3-1 with TRBJ2-7. The CDR3 runs to 12 residues. From germline, CDR1 is LGHDT and CDR2 YNNKEL (reference sequence). This CDR3 reads CASSQGWYEQYF.

The V call is TRBV7-8, the J call TRBJ1-4; TCRdb designates TRBD1, a call that cannot be tested without DNA. Looked up from germline, CDR1 is SGHVS and CDR2 is FQNEAQ. The CDR3 has 15 amino acids. CDR3 amino acids: CASSSRTATNEKLFF.

The V gene is TRBV25-1, the J gene TRBJ2-1; TCRdb picks TRBD2, but there is no DNA to check that call. The CDR3 has 15 residues. CDR1 and CDR2 (germline): MGHDK, SYGVNS. The CDR3 here is CASSDPTSGDNEQFF.

The chain couples TRBV7-2 to TRBJ1-5; the TCRdb call, TRBD1, lacks DNA for checking. There are 13 residues in the CDR3. Per the germline V gene, CDR1 is SGHTA and CDR2 is FQGNSA. The CDR3: CASSVLQGQPQHF.

V usage is TRBV5-1 and J usage is TRBJ2-2; TCRdb proposes TRBD1, but this gene call is untestable without DNA. The CDR3 is made up of 17 amino acids. Germline V CDR1 and CDR2: SGHRS, YFSETQ. The CDR3 loop is CASSRRGTATNTGELFF.

The rearrangement uses TRBV4-2 and TRBJ2-7; lacking DNA, the TRBD2 call made by TCRdb goes unchecked. The CDR3 has 15 amino acids. CDR1 and CDR2 from the germline V gene are LGHNA and YNFKEQ. The CDR3 sequence is CASSQDPGLAYEQYF.

The chain carries TRBV19 and TRBJ1-1. The CDR3 sequence is 13 residues long. Germline V gene data show CDR1 as LNHDA and CDR2 as SQIVND (reference sequence). CDR3 region: CASSKGQNTEAFF.

This chain connects TRBV20-1 to TRBJ2-1; TCRdb returns TRBD2, unconfirmable since there is no DNA. Germline V lookup: CDR1 DFQATT, CDR2 SNEGSKA (reference sequence). The CDR3 has 17 amino acids. The CDR3 loop is CSAAASGSRSSYNEQFF.

The rearrangement links TRBV27 to TRBJ1-5. Germline assignment: CDR1 MNHEY and CDR2 SMNVEV (reference sequence). This CDR3 comprises 14 residues. The CDR3 sequence is CASSFSGNNQPQHF.

The CDR3 region is CASSSVFSTDTQYF. The rearrangement uses TRBV5-1 and TRBJ2-3. This CDR3 region has 14 residues. Germline lookup yields CDR1 SGHRS and CDR2 YFSETQ.

This chain uses TRBV25-1 with TRBJ2-1; there is no DNA to check the TCRdb D call of TRBD2. This CDR3 comprises 15 residues. CDR1 is MGHDK, CDR2 SYGVNS, per germline. Here the CDR3 reads CASSLLAGENNEQFF.